This TCR beta chain stems from a study of a mutant IDH1 vaccine in newly diagnosed glioma. About the research overall: With temozolomide cycles, or 4-6 weeks after radiotherapy alone, vaccination was started. Treated individuals were around 60% male and around 40% female, averaging roughly 38 years of age. Findings and caveats of the study: Pseudoprogression seemed unlinked to shifts in top peripheral T cell clonotypes.

As regards this clone: Its antigen is not known.

The CDR3 totals 12 residues. The germline V gene has CDR1 SGDLS and CDR2 YYNGEE. Trimming stripped 4 bases from V and 2 bases from J, with 7 bases between. Time point described: week 11, during vaccination. Vaccine doses each comprised 300 ug of mutant IDH1 20-mer peptide, with topical imiquimod. Each tumor in the donors was a new WHO grade 3 or 4 astrocytoma, IDH1-mutant and ATRX-lost. TCRdb's copy holds only in-frame clones and misses some; the assay was immunoSEQ multiplex PCR. Of tens of thousands of clones listed, less than 90% are singletons. This chain uses TRBV9 with TRBJ2-7; no firm D call. This receptor was obtained from a man aged 40-49 years with glioma. The material was PBMCs, obtained from a glioma patient whose treatment included an IDH1 peptide vaccine. The CDR3, as DNA: TGTGCCAGCAGCCACGGTACCTACGAGCAGTACTTC. It specifies CASSHGTYEQYF.